These 22 T cell receptor beta chains were sequenced from one sample in a study of siplizumab effects on memory and regulatory T cells. Profiling relied on immunoSEQ multiplex PCR, and the TCRdb table lists in-frame clones only, not all of them. The sample has about 85,000 clones, more than 85% seen once. Sequencing input: CD8+ T cells sorted from blood. The source is a human donor in good health.

V gene TRBV19 combines with J gene TRBJ2-1; 7 positions agree with TRBD2. J was trimmed by 8 bases and V by 3 bases; bases with no gene match: 10. Germline values: CDR1 LNHDA, CDR2 SQIVND (reference sequence). The CDR3 has 15 amino acids. CDR3 sequence: CASSIFGGSLYEQFF. In DNA form, the CDR3 reads TGTGCCAGTAGTATCTTCGGCGGGAGTTTGTATGAGCAGTTCTTC.

This chain connects TRBV27 to TRBJ2-7; 9 positions match TRBD1. Germline V gene sequence: CDR1 MNHEY, CDR2 SMNVEV (reference sequence). There are 15 residues in the CDR3. V trimming: 5 bases; J trimming: 4 bases; junction bases outside the gene matches: 9. DNA of the CDR3: TGTGCCAGCAGTCTAAACGGACAGGGGTATTACGAGCAGTACTTC. This gives the protein CASSLNGQGYYEQYF.

The rearrangement links TRBV5-1 to TRBJ2-1, with 8 positions matching TRBD2. The CDR3 consists of 17 residues. V shed 3 bases and J 6 bases; nucleotides not matched to a gene: 14. Germline V CDR1 and CDR2: SGHRS, YFSETQ. CDR3 in amino acids: CASSSHRRGLVINEQFF. In DNA form, the CDR3 reads TGCGCCAGCAGCTCCCATAGGCGGGGACTAGTGATCAATGAGCAGTTCTTC. Together with reference TRBV5-1 and TRBJ2-1, the CDR3 gives the full variable domain: KAGVTQTPRYLIKTRGQQVTLSCSPISGHRSVSWYQQTPGQGLQFLFEYFSETQRNKGNFPGRFSGRQFSNSRSEMNVSTLELGDSALYLCASSSHRRGLVINEQFFGPGTRLTVL.

This chain links TRBV6-1 with TRBJ2-7; D tentatively reads TRBD1 or TRBD2 (6 bases each). The length of the CDR3 is 17 residues. Between the trimmed V and J ends, which lost 4 bases and 1 base, there was a span of 20 bases. Germline assignment: CDR1 MNHNS and CDR2 SASEGT. CDR3 coding DNA: TGTGCCAGCAGTGTCGTGGGGGGCAGTTTCGAGTCCTACGAGCAGTACTTC. As protein: CASSVVGGSFESYEQYF.

The rearrangement joins TRBV2 to TRBJ2-2, with no clear D. CDR3 size: 15 residues. Germline lookup yields CDR1 SNHLY and CDR2 FYNNEI. Trimming left V 4 bases short and J 0 bases short, with 9 bases between. CDR3 sequence (DNA): TGTGCCAGCAGTGGTATAGACGCGAACACCGGGGAGCTGTTTTTT. Translating it yields CASSGIDANTGELFF. Drawing the rest from reference TRBV2 and TRBJ2-2, the complete variable domain is EPEVTQTPSHQVTQMGQEVILRCVPISNHLYFYWYRQILGQKVEFLVSFYNNEISEKSEIFDDQFSVERPDGSNFTLKIRSTKLEDSAMYFCASSGIDANTGELFFGEGSRLTVL.

This chain connects TRBV15 to TRBJ2-2; no clear D. Germline V gene data show CDR1 as LNHNV and CDR2 as YYDKDF (reference sequence). The CDR3 runs to 13 residues. V was cut by 8 bases and J by 1 base, with 8 bases left in between. The CDR3 bases are TGTGCCACCTACCATGAGAACACCGGGGAGCTGTTTTTT. Translating gives CATYHENTGELFF.

This sequence joins TRBV27 and TRBJ2-1; D gene unclear. This CDR3 is 13 amino acids long. Trimming shortened V by 2 bases and J by 9 bases, and 11 bases separated the two germline ends. Germline assignment: CDR1 MNHEY and CDR2 SMNVEV (reference sequence). CDR3 in DNA: TGTGCCAGCAGTTTAGCCGGTCTCGGTGAGCAGTTCTTC. This gives the protein CASSLAGLGEQFF.

This clone was counted between two and nine times. V usage is TRBV7-9 and J usage is TRBJ2-7; 14 positions match TRBD2. The V gene end was trimmed by 5 bases and the J gene end by 3 bases; junction bases not matched to a gene: 3. The length of the CDR3 is 15 residues. The V gene's germline CDR1 is SEHNR and CDR2 FQNEAQ (reference sequence). The CDR3 region has the DNA TGTGCCAGCAGCCCGGGACTAGCGGGAGTCTACGAGCAGTACTTC. Residues: CASSPGLAGVYEQYF.

The rearrangement uses TRBV7-9 and TRBJ1-1; unclear D gene. Germline-derived CDR1 and CDR2 are SEHNR and FQNEAQ (reference sequence). The CDR3 has 16 residues. Trimming stripped 5 bases from V and 1 base from J, with 17 bases between. The CDR3 loop reads CASSPGYSYPNTEAFF. DNA of the CDR3: TGTGCCAGCAGCCCCGGGTACAGCTACCCGAACACTGAAGCTTTCTTT. Based on the CDR3 plus reference TRBV7-9 and TRBJ1-1, the full variable domain is DTGVSQNPRHKITKRGQNVTFRCDPISEHNRLYWYRQTLGQGPEFLTYFQNEAQLEKSRLLSDRFSAERPKGSFSTLEIQRTEQGDSAMYLCASSPGYSYPNTEAFFGQGTRLTVV.

The chain recombines TRBV9 with TRBJ1-2; possible D gene TRBD1, 5 bases. Trimming removed 0 bases at V and 4 bases at J, with 13 bases between. The CDR3 is made up of 15 amino acids. Germline loops: CDR1 SGDLS, CDR2 YYNGEE. The CDR3, as DNA: TGTGCCAGCAGCGTAGCTCGGGACGCCGTCTATGGCTACACCTTC. This translates into CASSVARDAVYGYTF. Complete variable domain (other parts from reference TRBV9 and TRBJ1-2): DSGVTQTPKHLITATGQRVTLRCSPRSGDLSVYWYQQSLDQGLQFLIQYYNGEERAKGNILERFSAQQFPDLHSELNLSSLELGDSALYFCASSVARDAVYGYTFGSGTRLTVV.

The rearrangement uses TRBV18 and TRBJ1-5, with TRBD1 matching over 8 bases. The V segment lost 2 bases and the J segment 11 bases; nucleotides outside the gene matches: 11. From germline, CDR1 is KGHSH and CDR2 LQKENI. The CDR3 has 15 amino acids. The CDR3 region is CASSPEDRDRLSQHF. CDR3 sequence (DNA): TGTGCCAGCTCACCAGAGGACAGGGATAGGCTCTCCCAGCATTTT. Variable domain in full (rest from reference TRBV18 and TRBJ1-5): NAGVMQNPRHLVRRRGQEARLRCSPMKGHSHVYWYRQLPEEGLKFMVYLQKENIIDESGMPKERFSAEFPKEGPSILRIQQVVRGDSAAYFCASSPEDRDRLSQHFGDGTRLSIL.

The gene calls are TRBV19 and TRBJ1-1, with 9 positions matching TRBD1. Looked up from germline, CDR1 is LNHDA and CDR2 is SQIVND (reference sequence). V shed 2 bases and J 1 base; nucleotides not matched to a gene: 11. The CDR3 totals 18 residues. The CDR3 bases are TGTGCCAGTAGTATAAGGGACAGGGCCACAAGTCGGAACACTGAAGCTTTCTTT. Its protein product is CASSIRDRATSRNTEAFF.

This rearrangement joins TRBV7-9 to TRBJ1-4; D is unclear. V shed 1 base and J shed 0 bases, with 9 bases lying between them. The CDR3 runs 16 residues. In germline, CDR1 is SEHNR, CDR2 FQNEAQ (reference sequence). CDR3 amino acids: CASSLEIFSTNEKLFF. CDR3 nucleotides: TGTGCCAGCAGCTTAGAGATCTTTTCAACTAATGAAAAACTGTTTTTT.

The chain joins TRBV10-1 to TRBJ2-7, with no clear D. Per germline, CDR1 WNHNN and CDR2 SYGVQD (reference sequence). Trimming took 2 bases from V and 3 from J, leaving 14 bases between them. The CDR3 is 15 residues long. The CDR3 nucleotides are TGCGCCAGCAGTGAGACCCTGGACCGCCACTACGAGCAGTACTTC. This translates into CASSETLDRHYEQYF.

V gene TRBV4-2 combines with J gene TRBJ2-5, with TRBD1 matching over 10 bases. The trim removed 0 bases at V and 5 bases at J, leaving 9 bases unmatched. CDR1 is LGHNA and CDR2 is YNFKEQ in the germline V gene. The CDR3 has 17 amino acids. The CDR3 DNA sequence: TGTGCCAGCAGCCAAGAAGTTCGACAGGGGGCGGGGGAGACCCAGTACTTC. This sequence encodes CASSQEVRQGAGETQYF.

The J gene is TRBJ2-7, the V gene TRBV4-1; D is perhaps TRBD2 (5 bases). This CDR3 has 15 amino acids. V was trimmed by 0 bases and J by 3 bases, leaving 12 bases between them. Germline V gives CDR1 MGHRA, CDR2 YSYEKL. The CDR3 nucleotides read TGCGCCAGCAGCCAAGATCAGCGGTGGGTCTACGAGCAGTACTTC. Translating it yields CASSQDQRWVYEQYF.

This clone was recorded only once. J is TRBJ2-5 and V is TRBV11-2; 8 bases match TRBD1. This CDR3 has 14 residues. Unmatched junction bases numbered 0, after V lost 2 bases and J lost 1 base. The germline gives CDR1 SGHAT, CDR2 FQNNGV. CDR3 sequence (DNA): TGTGCCAGCAGCTTAACAGGGGGCCAAGAGACCCAGTACTTC. The encoded protein is CASSLTGGQETQYF.

V is TRBV10-1 and J is TRBJ2-2; no clear D gene. V shed 0 bases and J shed 6 bases, with 5 bases lying between them. CDR1 WNHNN and CDR2 SYGVQD come from the germline V gene (reference sequence). The CDR3 consists of 13 residues. CDR3 in DNA: TGCGCCAGCAGTGAGTCGACTGCCGGGGAGCTGTTTTTT. Its protein is CASSESTAGELFF.

This rearrangement joins TRBV7-9 to TRBJ2-1; 9 bases are a match to TRBD2. V was pared by 2 bases and J by 10 bases, with 6 bases of the junction left unmatched. The CDR3 totals 14 residues. In germline, CDR1 is SEHNR, CDR2 FQNEAQ (reference sequence). The CDR3 protein is CASSLPGGGEEQFF. As DNA, the CDR3 is TGTGCCAGCAGCTTACCCGGCGGGGGGGAGGAGCAGTTCTTC.

The rearrangement links TRBV7-3 to TRBJ2-5, with D maybe TRBD2 (6 bases). The length of the CDR3 is 14 residues. CDR1 SGHTA and CDR2 FQGTGA come from the germline V gene. Trimming cost V 2 bases and J 1 base, with 8 bases left between them. As DNA, the CDR3 is TGTGCCAGCAGCTTAGGGGGGTTCCAAGAGACCCAGTACTTC. Translated, it gives CASSLGGFQETQYF.

The chain uses TRBV7-8 and TRBJ2-1; 9 positions agree with TRBD2. The CDR3 totals 16 residues. V lost 5 bases to trimming and J lost 8 bases; unmatched junction nucleotides: 13. Germline lookup yields CDR1 SGHVS and CDR2 FQNEAQ. CDR3 DNA sequence: TGTGCCAGCAGCCCAGAGGAAAGGGGACTAGCTCATGAGCAGTTCTTC. Protein: CASSPEERGLAHEQFF.

The CDR3 here is CASSLVLRDRSFYGYTF. CDR3 in DNA: TGTGCCAGCAGCTTAGTCCTGCGGGACAGAAGTTTCTATGGCTACACCTTC. The chain combines TRBV11-3 with TRBJ1-2, with 7 bases that match TRBD1. V shed 1 base and J 4 bases; nucleotides not matched to a gene: 12. CDR1 is SGHNT, CDR2 YENEEA, per germline. The CDR3 length is 17 residues.